The 16 T cell receptor beta chains in this list originate from one sample, sequenced in a study of human T cells and chemical hapten exposure. TCRdb used MiXCR to reprocess the RACE reads, holding one entry per CDR3 protein. The sample holds about 64,000 distinct CDR3 sequences, around 10% seen once. Time point in this sample: patch test 3, about 24 weeks after DPC sensitization. Stated treatment: therapeutic diphenylcyclopropenone sensitization with weekly scalp DPC. Here the sequenced sample was whole blood, taken in connection with sensitization to the hapten diphenylcyclopropenone (DPC). Source of these receptors: a woman aged 30 to 39 with alopecia areata. Some clones in this sample may be carry-over from other donors' samples.

This clonotype has at least ten counts. The chain carries TRBV29-1 and TRBJ1-5; D unclear. The CDR3 spans 10 residues. V was clipped by 8 bases and J by 8 bases, with 10 bases between them. Per germline, CDR1 SQVTM and CDR2 ANQGSEA. CDR3 bases: TGCAGCCCTCTTAAAAAGCCCCAGCATTTT. This encodes CSPLKKPQHF.

This clonotype showed up just a few times. The rearrangement uses TRBV6-5 and TRBJ2-2; D possibly corresponds to TRBD1 (6 bases). V shed 5 bases and J shed 5 bases, with 9 bases lying between them. Germline values: CDR1 MNHEY, CDR2 SVGAGI. CDR3 length: 13 residues. In nucleotides, the CDR3 is TGTGCCAGCAGTAAACAGGGAACCGGGGAGCTGTTTTTT. Residues: CASSKQGTGELFF.

V is TRBV30 and J is TRBJ1-6; TRBD1 is a possible D gene (5 bases). From germline, CDR1 is GTSNPN and CDR2 SVGIG (reference sequence). V was pared by 4 bases and J by 5 bases, with 15 bases between. The CDR3 extends over 15 amino acids. CDR3 coding DNA: TGTGCCTGGAAACCCTGGGGACCGAATAATTCACCCCTCCACTTT. It is translated as CAWKPWGPNNSPLHF.

In its sample, this clonotype was seen many times. The chain links TRBV14 to TRBJ2-5, with D possibly being TRBD2 (6 bases). The CDR3 loop spans 15 amino acids. The V gene lost 2 bases and the J gene lost 2 bases, with 12 bases spanning the gap. Looked up from germline, CDR1 is SGHDN and CDR2 is FVKESK. The CDR3, as DNA: TGTGCCAGCAGCCAACAGCTCGGGGGACAAGAGACCCAGTACTTC. Translating gives CASSQQLGGQETQYF.

This clonotype was picked up a small number of times. The genes are TRBV6-5 and TRBJ1-5, with D perhaps TRBD1 (6 bases). CDR3 length equals 15 residues. V dropped 3 bases and J dropped 5 bases, with 14 bases sitting between them. CDR1 is MNHEY and CDR2 is SVGAGI in the germline V gene. DNA of the CDR3: TGTGCCAGCAGTTATCTCGACAGGACGTATCAGCCCCAGCATTTT. Encoded protein: CASSYLDRTYQPQHF.

This clonotype was recorded many times. The chain recombines TRBV19 with TRBJ2-2, with D possibly matching TRBD1 (6 bases). The V and J ends lost 5 bases and 4 bases respectively, with 14 bases between them. Germline-derived CDR1 and CDR2 are LNHDA and SQIVND (reference sequence). The CDR3 runs to 15 residues. The CDR3 nucleotides are TGTGCCAGTAGTCCCACAGGGCTGGTCACCGGGGAGCTGTTTTTT. This gives the protein CASSPTGLVTGELFF. The full variable domain, in which reference TRBV19 and TRBJ2-2 provide the parts outside the CDR3, is DGGITQSPKYLFRKEGQNVTLSCEQNLNHDAMYWYRQDPGQGLRLIYYSQIVNDFQKGDIAEGYSVSREKKESFPLTVTSAQKNPTAFYLCASSPTGLVTGELFFGEGSRLTVL.

V is TRBV5-1 and J is TRBJ1-6; D unresolved. V was trimmed by 0 bases and J by 7 bases, leaving 14 bases between them. The CDR3 contains 16 residues. CDR1 is SGHRS and CDR2 is YFSETQ in the germline V gene. CDR3 sequence reads: CASSLAKNGFNSPLHF. CDR3 coding DNA: TGCGCCAGCAGCTTGGCGAAGAACGGCTTCAATTCACCCCTCCACTTT. Using reference TRBV5-1 and TRBJ1-6 for the parts outside the CDR3, the full variable domain is KAGVTQTPRYLIKTRGQQVTLSCSPISGHRSVSWYQQTPGQGLQFLFEYFSETQRNKGNFPGRFSGRQFSNSRSEMNVSTLELGDSALYLCASSLAKNGFNSPLHFGNGTRLTVT.

This clonotype came up a few times. The chain links TRBV6-2 or TRBV6-3 to TRBJ2-1, with D perhaps TRBD2 (6 bases). Germline loops: CDR1 MNHEY, CDR2 SVGEGT. Trimming took 10 bases from V and 0 from J, leaving 19 bases between them. The CDR3 extends over 16 amino acids. The CDR3: CATGNRAGPSYNEQFF. Written as DNA, the CDR3 is TGTGCCACCGGCAATCGTGCGGGACCCTCCTACAATGAGCAGTTCTTC.

This chain links TRBV5-1 with TRBJ2-5; 7 nucleotides line up with TRBD1. The V and J ends lost 4 bases and 3 bases, in that order; junction bases with no gene match: 9. The CDR3 is made up of 15 amino acids. Germline V gene sequence: CDR1 SGHRS, CDR2 YFSETQ. The CDR3 region is CASSMTGTREETQYF. DNA of the CDR3: TGCGCCAGCAGCATGACAGGGACCAGGGAAGAGACCCAGTACTTC. The variable domain in full, completed from reference TRBV5-1 and TRBJ2-5, reads KAGVTQTPRYLIKTRGQQVTLSCSPISGHRSVSWYQQTPGQGLQFLFEYFSETQRNKGNFPGRFSGRQFSNSRSEMNVSTLELGDSALYLCASSMTGTREETQYFGPGTRLLVL.

This clonotype was found many times. This rearrangement joins TRBV12-3 or TRBV12-4 to TRBJ1-3; D remains unclear. V was trimmed by 8 bases and J by 0 bases, leaving 14 bases between them. The CDR3 covers 15 residues. The CDR3 reads CASGYWGTSGNTIYF. The DNA for the CDR3 is TGTGCCAGCGGATACTGGGGTACCTCTGGAAACACCATATATTTT.

V is TRBV3-1 and J is TRBJ1-5; D remains ambiguous. Per the germline V gene, CDR1 is LGHDT and CDR2 is YNNKEL (reference sequence). Trimming shortened V by 0 bases and J by 7 bases, and 7 bases separated the two germline ends. The CDR3 is 13 amino acids. As DNA, the CDR3 is TGTGCCAGCAGCCAAGATGAACAACAGCCCCAGCATTTT. Its translation: CASSQDEQQPQHF.

This clonotype was recorded at least ten times. The V and J genes are TRBV6-5 and TRBJ2-7; 8 bases match TRBD1. The J segment lost 7 bases and the V segment lost 2 bases, leaving 7 bases of the junction unmatched. The CDR3 is 14 amino acids. Germline values: CDR1 MNHEY, CDR2 SVGAGI. In DNA, the CDR3 is TGTGCCAGCAGTTACGGGGCAGGGGGCCGTGAGCAGTACTTC. Protein sequence: CASSYGAGGREQYF.

This clonotype came up a few times. The chain combines TRBV11-2 with TRBJ1-6; tentative D call: TRBD1 (6 bases). V lost 5 bases to trimming and J lost 7 bases, with 15 bases between them. CDR3 length: 15 residues. Germline assignment: CDR1 SGHAT and CDR2 FQNNGV. DNA of the CDR3: TGTGCCAGCAGCCCACAGGGCTATGAAAATTCACCCCTCCACTTT. Encoded protein: CASSPQGYENSPLHF.

This rearrangement joins TRBV11-2 to TRBJ2-5; TRBD1 matches 7 bases. Germline lookup yields CDR1 SGHAT and CDR2 FQNNGV. CDR3 length equals 16 residues. Losses at the gene ends were 6 bases for V and 4 bases for J; bases not matched to a gene: 14. The CDR3 loop is CASSENLGGKGETQYF. CDR3 bases: TGTGCCAGCAGTGAAAACCTAGGGGGCAAGGGAGAGACCCAGTACTTC.

This clonotype has ten or more counts. The gene calls are TRBV6-2 or TRBV6-3 and TRBJ1-2; 8 bases align to TRBD1. This CDR3 contains 13 residues. Trimming removed 11 bases from V and 6 bases from J; junction bases left unmatched: 11. CDR1 is MNHEY and CDR2 is SVGEGT in the germline V gene. The CDR3 here is CACKETGADGYTF. CDR3 coding DNA: TGTGCCTGCAAGGAGACAGGGGCGGATGGCTACACCTTC.

By frequency in the sample, this clonotype is medium-sized (0.01 to 0.1%). This chain connects TRBV20-1 to TRBJ1-3, with a weak D call TRBD1 (6 bases). The germline V gene has CDR1 DFQATT and CDR2 SNEGSKA (reference sequence). V gave up 2 bases and J gave up 3 bases, with 20 bases separating them. The CDR3 sequence is 17 residues long. CDR3 sequence reads: CSARSAEWGAYGNTIYF. The CDR3 coding sequence is TGCAGTGCTAGATCCGCCGAATGGGGGGCGTATGGAAACACCATATATTTT.